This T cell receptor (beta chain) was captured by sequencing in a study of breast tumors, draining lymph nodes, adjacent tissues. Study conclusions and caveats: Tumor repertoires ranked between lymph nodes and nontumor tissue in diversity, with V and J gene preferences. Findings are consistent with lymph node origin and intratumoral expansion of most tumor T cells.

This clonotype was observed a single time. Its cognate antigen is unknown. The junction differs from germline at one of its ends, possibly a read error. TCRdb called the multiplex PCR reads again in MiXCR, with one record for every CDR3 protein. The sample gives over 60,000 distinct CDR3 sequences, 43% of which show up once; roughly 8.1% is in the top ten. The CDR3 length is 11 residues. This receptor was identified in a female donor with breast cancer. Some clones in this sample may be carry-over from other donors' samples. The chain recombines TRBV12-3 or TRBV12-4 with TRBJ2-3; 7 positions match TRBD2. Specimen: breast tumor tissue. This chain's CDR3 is CASSLGILREF. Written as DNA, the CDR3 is TGTGCCAGCAGTTTAGGAATTTTGCGGGAGTTT.